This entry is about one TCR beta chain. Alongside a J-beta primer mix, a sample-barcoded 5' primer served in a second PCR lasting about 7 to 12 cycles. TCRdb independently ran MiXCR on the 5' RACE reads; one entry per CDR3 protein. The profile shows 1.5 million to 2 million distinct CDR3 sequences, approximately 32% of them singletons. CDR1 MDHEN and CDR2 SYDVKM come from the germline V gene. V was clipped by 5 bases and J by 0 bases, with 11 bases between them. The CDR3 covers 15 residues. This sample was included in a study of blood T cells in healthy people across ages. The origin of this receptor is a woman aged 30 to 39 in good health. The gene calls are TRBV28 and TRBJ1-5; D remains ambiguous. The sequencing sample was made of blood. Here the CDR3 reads CASSGQRLSNQPQHF. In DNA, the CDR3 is TGTGCCAGCAGTGGTCAAAGGCTTAGCAATCAGCCCCAGCATTTT.